This T cell receptor (beta chain) was captured in a study of Graves' ophthalmopathy and Graves' hyperthyroidism (dated by TCRdb to the late 2010s). A note on the overall study: Peripheral blood was collected at initial diagnosis, prior to any treatment. The study used signatures of the TCR beta repertoire to tell Graves' ophthalmopathy apart from Graves' hyperthyroidism and to predict which patients would progress to ophthalmopathy. In total, around 140 blood samples were TCR-sequenced: roughly 45 ophthalmopathy, over 70 hyperthyroidism and roughly 17 hyperthyroidism-to-ophthalmopathy patients. To explore V-J signatures that distinguish ophthalmopathy from hyperthyroidism, a discovery set of 95 to 100 patients was enrolled, made up of approximately 45 with ophthalmopathy and fewer than 60 with stable hyperthyroidism. The independent validation cohort included approximately 19 hyperthyroidism patients plus 17 patients who later progressed from hyperthyroidism to ophthalmopathy. In roughly six hyperthyroidism patients, the T-cell repertoires found in thyroid tissue were compared with those found in blood. Following sampling, methimazole starting at 30 mg daily was administered to hyperthyroidism patients, and high-dose intravenous methylprednisolone was administered to ophthalmopathy patients. The roughly 90 discovery patients were divided at random into training and test sets in a 7:3 ratio. Here is what the overall study found, with its caveats: In validation, the model predicted ophthalmopathy progression with nearly 71% sensitivity and approximately 75% specificity; roughly 11 predicted patients were CT-confirmed with GO in a median of approximately 6.5 months. In cross-validation, the 13-signature model distinguished ophthalmopathy from stable hyperthyroidism with approximately 90% sensitivity and roughly 84% specificity, while in the test set the corresponding values were around 79% and 71%. Sample size was not predetermined statistically, and investigators were not blinded to group allocation. Most of the expanded thyroid clonotypes with a frequency above 0.001 were also detected in blood, and it was suggested that the thyroid immune response may be reflected by blood repertoires.

For repertoire sequencing, the TCR beta CDR3 regions were amplified from RNA transcripts. The first round was an RT-PCR using HTBI primers with the Qiagen OneStep RT-PCR kit, and this first round was followed by a second-round multiplex PCR, then size selection and purification. Sequencing of the libraries was carried out on an Illumina HiSeq2000 in paired-end mode with 100 bp reads. The authors' analysis ran thus. SOAPnuke was used for read processing, and reads with adapters, uncalled bases, a mean Phred below 15, or no exact constant-primer or identifier match were discarded. High-quality paired reads were merged with COPE v1.2.5. Unique nucleotide sequences were defined as clonotypes and aligned to IMGT TRB V, D and J references using MiTCR v1.1. Only V-J combinations with frequency above 0.0001 were analysed, covering approximately 99% of repertoires. For each V-J combination, a TCR clonal expansion and chaos score was defined as F50 clonal expansion divided by the chaos observed in the TCRdist matrix. Welch's t-statistics and random forest were used to narrow the features down to roughly twelve V-J combinations, which were then fed into a naive Bayes classifier. The similarity between thyroid and blood repertoires was quantified using the Morisita-Horn index. TCRdb handled the public reads itself, with Q25 trimming in fastp and clone calling in MiXCR, and kept productive beta chains. Rows with one shared CDR3 protein collapse into an entry with the most common genes and DNA. What appears here as the V and J calls and clone size reflects TCRdb's work, not the paper's. The sample table contains over 500,000 distinct CDR3 sequences; only one count was recorded for 22% of them. More than 5.5% of the sample is in the top ten clones.

Hyperthyroidism was considered stable if no progression to ophthalmopathy occurred within 18 months of follow-up. Hyperthyroidism patients were newly diagnosed, with disease duration under 2 months, and aged 18 to 65 years. Patients with other autoimmune diseases, uncontrolled infections, pregnancy or lactation were excluded from the study. Clinical symptoms, serum thyroxine, TRAb, thyroid ultrasound and orbital computed tomography were used for diagnosis. PBMCs were isolated from around 10 ml of fresh peripheral blood by Ficoll-Paque density gradient centrifugation. Total RNA was extracted with Trizol reagent and quality-checked on an Agilent 2100 Bioanalyzer. This clonotype was found many times. The clone's antigen remains unknown. It has no much larger one-base neighbor in the sample; base qualities were not kept. CDR1 and CDR2, per the germline V gene, are MGHRA and YSYEKL. The CDR3 measures 15 amino acids from cysteine to phenylalanine. Only the CDR3 DNA stays, 45 bases, in frame from base 1. At the junction V is shortened by 5 bases and J by 0 bases, with 8 bases in between.

Sequencing input: peripheral blood. This sequence uses TRBV4-1 and TRBJ2-6; the D segment cannot be called with confidence. The receptor was derived from a woman aged 18-29 years with stable Graves' hyperthyroidism. Some clones in this sample may be carry-over from other donors' samples. Donor details come from another sample of the same person, matched by shared clones. The CDR3 protein: CASSSGPSGANVLTF. The nucleotide sequence is TGCGCCAGCAGCTCGGGCCCCTCTGGGGCCAACGTCCTGACTTTC.